Described below is a single T cell receptor (beta chain) sequence and its context. Each CDR3 protein is one row after TCRdb ran MiXCR on the 5' RACE reads. The top ten clones hold around 3.5% of a sample with tens of thousands of distinct CDR3 sequences, over 25% of them seen once. V lost 5 bases, J lost 1 base, and 11 bases lay in between. From germline, CDR1 is DFQATT and CDR2 SNEGSKA (reference sequence). CDR3 size: 13 residues. The chain combines TRBV20-1 with TRBJ1-2, with TRBD1 as a possible D gene (6 bases). Sequenced input: memory CD4+ T cells sorted from a lymph node. Stated subset: memory CD4+ T cells, CD4+CD45RO+CD25-. The receptor was derived from a female donor with breast cancer. The CDR3 sequence is CSAARDNNYGYTF. The CDR3 DNA follows: TGCAGTGCTGCCCGGGACAATAACTATGGCTACACCTTC.